Listed below are T cell receptor beta chains from one sample, sequenced in a study of blood T cell repertoires in COVID-19. Repertoires were generated with immunoSEQ multiplex PCR, while TCRdb's copy carries only in-frame clones and drops some. Of some 150,000 clones in the sample, roughly 79% were seen once. Sequenced: peripheral blood. All receptors come from a man between 50 and 59 years old with active or convalescent COVID-19. CDR3s include the opening cysteine and the closing phenylalanine or tryptophan. The order of the fields is clone size, D gene, V gene, J gene, CDR3 protein, CDR3 DNA. The D gene is left open where the match is weak. Some rows have no size entry. The others give once, few or many, or a class for an expanded clone.

once	TRBD2	TRBV7-9	TRBJ2-7	CATLGSGSYEQYF	TGTGCCACTCTTGGTAGCGGGAGTTACGAGCAGTACTTC
NA	NA	TRBV11-2	TRBJ1-1	CASSLRTRAFF	TGTGCCAGCAGCTTACGGACTAGGGCTTTCTTT
NA	TRBD2	TRBV5-6	TRBJ2-3	CASSSGLAGVGTQYF	TGTGCCAGCAGCTCGGGACTAGCGGGAGTTGGTACGCAGTATTTT
NA	NA	TRBV6-5	TRBJ2-6	CASSYYGTGANVLTF	TGTGCCAGCAGTTATTACGGTACTGGGGCCAACGTCCTGACTTTC
NA	TRBD2	TRBV9	TRBJ2-7	CASSSSSGGWDEQYF	TGTGCCAGCAGCTCTTCTAGCGGGGGGTGGGACGAGCAGTACTTC
NA	NA	TRBV27	TRBJ1-2	CASRAGGNGYTF	TGTGCCAGCAGGGCGGGTGGCAACGGCTACACCTTC
NA	NA	TRBV5-5	TRBJ2-4	CASSFGENIQYF	TGTGCCAGCAGCTTCGGGGAAAACATTCAGTACTTC
NA	NA	TRBV19	TRBJ1-2	CASSVNREWRRRSGYTF	TGTGCCAGTAGTGTAAACAGGGAGTGGAGGCGCCGCTCTGGCTACACCTTC
NA	TRBD2	TRBV11-2	TRBJ2-1	CASSLAGLAGDNEQFF	TGTGCCAGCAGCTTAGCTGGACTAGCGGGCGACAATGAGCAGTTCTTC
once	TRBD2	TRBV9	TRBJ2-3	CASSVLAGATDTQYF	TGTGCCAGCAGCGTGCTAGCGGGAGCCACAGATACGCAGTATTTT
NA	TRBD1	TRBV7-9	TRBJ2-7	CASSPDRFPYEQYF	TGTGCCAGCAGCCCGGACAGGTTCCCCTACGAGCAGTACTTC
NA	NA	TRBV18	TRBJ1-6	CASSPLRERTYNSPLHF	TGTGCCAGCTCACCATTACGCGAGCGCACCTATAATTCACCCCTCCACTTT
NA	TRBD2	TRBV10-3	TRBJ2-3	CAIRQSRTSGGTDTQYF	TGTGCCATCAGGCAAAGTAGGACTAGCGGGGGCACAGATACGCAGTATTTT
once	TRBD1	TRBV30	TRBJ2-3	CAWSGYGTGRTDTQYF	TGTGCCTGGAGTGGGTATGGGACAGGTCGCACAGATACGCAGTATTTT
NA	NA	TRBV6-5	TRBJ2-3	CASRRGRGTDTQYF	TGTGCCAGCAGAAGGGGAAGGGGCACAGATACGCAGTATTTT
NA	NA	TRBV7-9	TRBJ2-5	CASSGILDSLVTQYF	TGTGCCAGCAGCGGGATTTTGGACAGCCTAGTAACCCAGTACTTC
NA	TRBD2	TRBV2	TRBJ2-3	CAIGPGLAIDTQYF	TGTGCCATCGGCCCGGGACTAGCGATAGATACGCAGTATTTT
NA	NA	TRBV27	TRBJ1-1	CASSLFPDSYTEAFF	TGTGCCAGCAGTTTATTCCCGGACAGCTACACTGAAGCTTTCTTT
NA	NA	TRBV9	TRBJ1-1	CASSVSGTEAFF	TGTGCCAGCAGCGTATCAGGCACTGAAGCTTTCTTT
NA	NA	TRBV6-5	TRBJ1-5	CASSLGEGPQHF	TGTGCCAGCAGTTTAGGGGAGGGGCCCCAGCATTTT
NA	TRBD1	TRBV18	TRBJ2-5	CASSRGQQETQYF	TGTGCCAGCTCAAGGGGACAGCAAGAGACCCAGTACTTC
NA	NA	TRBV6-5	TRBJ1-5	CASSLSPPQHF	TGTGCCAGCAGTCTTAGTCCGCCCCAGCATTTT
few	TRBD2	TRBV13	TRBJ2-7	CASSQTGLAGVPPYEQYF	TGTGCCAGCAGCCAAACCGGACTAGCGGGAGTCCCTCCCTACGAGCAGTACTTC
NA	TRBD1	TRBV4-1	TRBJ2-2	CASSQGPGQGNTGELFF	TGCGCCAGCAGCCAAGGGCCGGGACAGGGAAACACCGGGGAGCTGTTTTTT
NA	TRBD2	TRBV10-3	TRBJ2-3	CAIGGLAGGIRTDTQYF	TGTGCCATCGGGGGACTAGCGGGTGGTATACGCACAGATACGCAGTATTTT
once	TRBD1	TRBV5-1	TRBJ2-4	CASSLAGQGKNIQYF	TGCGCCAGCAGCTTGGCCGGACAGGGGAAAAACATTCAGTACTTC
NA	NA	TRBV28	TRBJ1-3	CASSFLAGATGNTIYF	TGTGCCAGCAGTTTCTTGGCAGGGGCGACTGGAAACACCATATATTTT
NA	TRBD1	TRBV27	TRBJ2-1	CASSQTGTGQFF	TGTGCCAGCAGTCAAACCGGGACAGGGCAGTTCTTC
few	NA	TRBV3-1/TRBV3-2	TRBJ1-3	CASSTRGDTIYF	TGTGCCAGCAGCACCCGAGGAGACACCATATATTTT
once	TRBD2	TRBV28	TRBJ2-1	CASTEIAGVKYNEQFF	TGTGCCAGCACCGAGATAGCGGGAGTGAAATACAATGAGCAGTTCTTC
NA	TRBD2	TRBV5-4	TRBJ2-3	CASSFERSGVGTDTQYF	TGTGCCAGCAGCTTTGAGCGGAGCGGGGTAGGCACAGATACGCAGTATTTT
NA	NA	TRBV12-3/TRBV12-4	TRBJ1-6	CASSQQDSPLHF	TGTGCCAGCAGTCAACAGGATTCACCCCTCCACTTT
few	NA	TRBV7-6	TRBJ2-5	CASSLPGGWETQYF	TGTGCCAGCAGCCTTCCTGGGGGCTGGGAGACCCAGTACTTC
NA	NA	TRBV7-2	TRBJ1-6	CASSFGGSSYNSPLHF	TGTGCCAGCAGCTTTGGTGGGAGCTCCTATAATTCACCCCTCCACTTT
NA	NA	TRBV9	TRBJ2-7	CASSVGAGARSYEQYF	TGTGCCAGCAGCGTAGGCGCGGGGGCGCGCTCCTACGAGCAGTACTTC
once	NA	TRBV3-1/TRBV3-2	TRBJ2-5	CASSQGRRAQTQYF	TGTGCCAGCAGCCAAGGGAGGAGGGCCCAGACCCAGTACTTC
NA	TRBD1	TRBV6-4	TRBJ2-7	CASSEGTGGQYEQYF	TGTGCCAGCAGTGAAGGGACAGGGGGCCAATACGAGCAGTACTTC
NA	NA	TRBV3-1/TRBV3-2	TRBJ2-7	CASSQAPGTYEQYF	TGTGCCAGCAGCCAAGCGCCCGGGACCTACGAGCAGTACTTC
NA	TRBD1	TRBV7-2	TRBJ1-6	CASSLESGTGSPLHF	TGTGCCAGCAGCCTGGAGTCCGGGACAGGGAGCCCCCTCCACTTT
many	TRBD2	TRBV5-1	TRBJ2-5	CASSPGLAGDWETQYF	TGCGCCAGCAGCCCGGGACTAGCGGGAGACTGGGAGACCCAGTACTTC
NA	NA	TRBV14	TRBJ2-3	CASSPLPDTQYF	TGTGCCAGCAGCCCCCTCCCAGATACGCAGTATTTT
once	TRBD2	TRBV5-1	TRBJ2-5	CASKSTSEETQYF	TGCGCCAGCAAAAGTACTAGCGAAGAGACCCAGTACTTC
few	NA	TRBV6-5	TRBJ2-7	CASSYGLNYEQYF	TGTGCCAGCAGTTACGGCCTTAACTACGAGCAGTACTTC
once	TRBD2	TRBV2	TRBJ2-1	CASRGIGTSGYNEQFF	TGTGCCAGCAGGGGGATCGGGACTAGCGGTTACAATGAGCAGTTCTTC
NA	TRBD1	TRBV11-3	TRBJ1-1	CASSSRTGGVTEAFF	TGTGCCAGCAGCTCGAGGACAGGGGGCGTCACTGAAGCTTTCTTT
NA	NA	TRBV20-1	TRBJ2-1	CSASAAGSPNNEQFF	TGCAGTGCTAGTGCCGCGGGTAGTCCTAACAATGAGCAGTTCTTC